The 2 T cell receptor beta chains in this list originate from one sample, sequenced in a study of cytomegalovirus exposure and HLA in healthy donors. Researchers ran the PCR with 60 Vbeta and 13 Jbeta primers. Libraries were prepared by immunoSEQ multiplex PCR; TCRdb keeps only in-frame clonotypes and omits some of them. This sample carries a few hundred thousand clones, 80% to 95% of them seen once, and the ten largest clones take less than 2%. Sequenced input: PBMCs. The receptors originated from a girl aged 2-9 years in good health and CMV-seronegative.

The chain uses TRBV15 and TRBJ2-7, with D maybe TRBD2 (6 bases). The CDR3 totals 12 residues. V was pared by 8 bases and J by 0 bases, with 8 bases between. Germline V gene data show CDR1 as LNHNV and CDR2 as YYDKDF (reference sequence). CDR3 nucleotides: TGTGCCACCGGGGAGGCCTCCTACGAGCAGTACTTC. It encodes CATGEASYEQYF.

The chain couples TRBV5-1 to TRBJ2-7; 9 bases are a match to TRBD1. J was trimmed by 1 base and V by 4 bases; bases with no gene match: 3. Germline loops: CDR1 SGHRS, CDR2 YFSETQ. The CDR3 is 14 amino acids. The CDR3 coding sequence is TGCGCCAGCAGCACAGGGGGCAGTTCCTACGAGCAGTACTTC. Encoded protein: CASSTGGSSYEQYF.